Listed here are 2 T cell receptor beta chains from one sample, sequenced in a study of follicular helper T cells after annual influenza vaccination. Clones were sequenced by immunoSEQ multiplex PCR, and TCRdb holds only the in-frame ones, with some missing. The sample has thousands of clones; over 80% are singletons. Time point meaning: 2015-2016 season, 7 days after influenza vaccination. The sample consisted of CXCR5+ CD38- circulating T follicular helper cells from blood, taken 7 days after influenza vaccination. Subset specified: circulating Tfh, non-naive CD4+CXCR5+PD-1+ (ICOS+CD38+ or ICOS-CD38-). The source of these receptors is an adult who received the influenza vaccine.

On this clone itself: One end of the junction fails to match germline, which may point to a read error. The V gene is TRBV7-7, the J gene TRBJ2-1; TRBD2 matches at 10 bases. This CDR3 region has 14 residues. The germline V gene has CDR1 SSHAT and CDR2 FNYEAQ (reference sequence). The CDR3 loop reads CASSLAGEDNEQFF. The CDR3 DNA follows: TGTGCTAGCAGCCTAGCGGGAGAAGACAATGAGCAGTTCTTC.

This rearrangement joins TRBV5-4 to TRBJ1-2; 8 bases are a match to TRBD1. This CDR3 comprises 13 residues. V dropped 4 bases and J dropped 8; count of bases not matched to a gene: 7. The germline V gene encodes CDR1 SGHNT and CDR2 YYREEE (reference sequence). CDR3 sequence reads: CASSRGQAAGYTF. The CDR3 coding sequence is TGTGCCAGCAGCCGGGGACAGGCCGCGGGCTACACCTTC. Filled out from reference TRBV5-4 and TRBJ1-2, the complete variable domain reads ETGVTQSPTHLIKTRGQQVTLRCSSQSGHNTVSWYQQALGQGPQFIFQYYREEENGRGNFPPRFSGLQFPNYSSELNVNALELDDSALYLCASSRGQAAGYTFGSGTRLTVV.